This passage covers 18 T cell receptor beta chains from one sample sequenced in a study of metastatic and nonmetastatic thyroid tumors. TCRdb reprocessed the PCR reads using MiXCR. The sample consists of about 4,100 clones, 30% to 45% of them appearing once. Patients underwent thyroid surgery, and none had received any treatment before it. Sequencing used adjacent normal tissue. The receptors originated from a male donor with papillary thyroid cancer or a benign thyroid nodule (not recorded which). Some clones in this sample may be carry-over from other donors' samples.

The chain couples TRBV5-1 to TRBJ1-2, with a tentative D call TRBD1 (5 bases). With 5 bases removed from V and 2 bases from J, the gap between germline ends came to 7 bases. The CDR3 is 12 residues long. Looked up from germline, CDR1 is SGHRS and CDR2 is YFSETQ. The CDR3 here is CASRAGNYGYTF. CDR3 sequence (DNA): TGCGCCAGCAGAGCAGGGAACTATGGCTACACCTTC.

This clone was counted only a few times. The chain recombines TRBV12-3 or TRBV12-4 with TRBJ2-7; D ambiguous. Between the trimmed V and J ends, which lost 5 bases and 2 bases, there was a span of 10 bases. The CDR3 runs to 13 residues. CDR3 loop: CASSLGDTYEQYF. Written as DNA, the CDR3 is TGTGCCAGCAGTCTAGGAGATACCTACGAGCAGTACTTC.

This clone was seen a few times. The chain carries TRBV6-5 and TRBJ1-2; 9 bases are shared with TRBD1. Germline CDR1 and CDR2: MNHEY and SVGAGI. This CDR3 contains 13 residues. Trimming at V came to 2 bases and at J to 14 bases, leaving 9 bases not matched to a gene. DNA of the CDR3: TGTGCCAGCAGTTACAACAGGGACAGGGTAGGAACCTTC. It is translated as CASSYNRDRVGTF.

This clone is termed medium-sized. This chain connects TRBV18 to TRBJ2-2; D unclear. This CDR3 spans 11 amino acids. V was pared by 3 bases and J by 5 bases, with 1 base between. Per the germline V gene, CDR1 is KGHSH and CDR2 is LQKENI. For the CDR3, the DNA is TGTGCCAGCTCACCGACCGGGGAGCTGTTTTTT. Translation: CASSPTGELFF.

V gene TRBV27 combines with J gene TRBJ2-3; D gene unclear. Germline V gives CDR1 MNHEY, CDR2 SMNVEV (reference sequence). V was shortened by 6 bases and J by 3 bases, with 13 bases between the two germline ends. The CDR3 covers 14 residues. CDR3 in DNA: TGTGCCAGCAGCGCCAGCTGGCGGACAGATACGCAGTATTTT. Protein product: CASSASWRTDTQYF.

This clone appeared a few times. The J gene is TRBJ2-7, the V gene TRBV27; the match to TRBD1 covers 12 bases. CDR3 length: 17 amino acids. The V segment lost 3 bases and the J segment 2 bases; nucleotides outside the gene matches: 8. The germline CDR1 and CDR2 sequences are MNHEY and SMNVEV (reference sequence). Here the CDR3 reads CASSFSGTGGTPYEQYF. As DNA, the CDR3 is TGTGCCAGCAGTTTTTCAGGGACAGGGGGCACCCCCTACGAGCAGTACTTC.

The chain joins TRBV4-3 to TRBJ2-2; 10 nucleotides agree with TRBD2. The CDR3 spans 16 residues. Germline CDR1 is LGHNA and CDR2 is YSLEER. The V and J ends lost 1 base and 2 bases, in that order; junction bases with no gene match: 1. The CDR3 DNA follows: TGCGCCAGCAGCCAAGCACTAGCGGGAAACACCGGGGAGCTGTTTTTT. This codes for CASSQALAGNTGELFF.

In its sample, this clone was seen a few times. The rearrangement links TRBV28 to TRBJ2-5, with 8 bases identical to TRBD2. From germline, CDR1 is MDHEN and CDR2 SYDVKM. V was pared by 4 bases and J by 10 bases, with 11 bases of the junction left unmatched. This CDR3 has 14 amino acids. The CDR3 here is CASSYPGGGRGQYF. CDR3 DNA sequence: TGTGCCAGCAGTTACCCCGGGGGGGGACGGGGCCAGTACTTC.

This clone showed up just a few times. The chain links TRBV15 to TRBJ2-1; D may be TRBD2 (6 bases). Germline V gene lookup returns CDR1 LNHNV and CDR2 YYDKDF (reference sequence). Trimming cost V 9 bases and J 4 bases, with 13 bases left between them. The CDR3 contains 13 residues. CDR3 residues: CATGTSIYNEQFF. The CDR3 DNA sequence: TGTGCCACTGGGACTTCCATTTACAATGAGCAGTTCTTC.

This chain's CDR3 is CASSTPSGGNEQYF. The CDR3 DNA is TGTGCCAGCAGCACTCCTTCCGGTGGCAACGAGCAGTACTTC. The V and J genes are TRBV28 and TRBJ2-7, with no clear D. The CDR3 runs 14 residues. The ends were cut back, 6 bases at V and 5 bases at J, with 17 bases in the middle. Looked up from germline, CDR1 is MDHEN and CDR2 is SYDVKM.

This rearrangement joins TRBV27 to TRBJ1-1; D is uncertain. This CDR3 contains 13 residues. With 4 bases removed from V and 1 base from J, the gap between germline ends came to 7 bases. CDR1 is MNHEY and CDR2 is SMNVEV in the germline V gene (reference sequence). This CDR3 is CASSSGSNTEAFF. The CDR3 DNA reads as TGTGCCAGCAGTTCAGGTTCGAACACTGAAGCTTTCTTT.

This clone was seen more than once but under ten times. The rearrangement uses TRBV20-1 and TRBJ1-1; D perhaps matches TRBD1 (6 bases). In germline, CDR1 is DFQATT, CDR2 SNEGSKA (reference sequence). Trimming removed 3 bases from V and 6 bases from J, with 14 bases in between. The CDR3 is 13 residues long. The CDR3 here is CSASGGAGAEAFF. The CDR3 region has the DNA TGCAGTGCTAGCGGGGGCGCGGGTGCTGAAGCTTTCTTT.

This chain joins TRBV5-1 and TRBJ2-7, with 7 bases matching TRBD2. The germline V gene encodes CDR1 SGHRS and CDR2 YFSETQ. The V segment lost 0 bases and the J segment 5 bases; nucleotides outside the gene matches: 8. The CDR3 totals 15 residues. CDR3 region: CASSLDRGSIDEQYF. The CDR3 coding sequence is TGCGCCAGCAGCTTGGATCGCGGGAGTATCGACGAGCAGTACTTC.

CDR3 region: CASSQLGPSYEQYF. DNA for the CDR3: TGTGCCAGCAGCCAACTGGGACCATCCTACGAGCAGTACTTC. This chain uses TRBV14 with TRBJ2-7, with D perhaps matching TRBD1 or TRBD2 (5 bases each). The germline V gene encodes CDR1 SGHDN and CDR2 FVKESK. The CDR3 is 14 amino acids. V was cut by 2 bases and J by 1 base, with 9 bases left in between.

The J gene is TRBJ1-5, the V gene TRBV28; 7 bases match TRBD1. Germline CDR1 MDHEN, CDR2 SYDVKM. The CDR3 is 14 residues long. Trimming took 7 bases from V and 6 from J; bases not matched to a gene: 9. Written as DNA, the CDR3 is TGTGCCAGCACCTTAGCGAGGGGGCCTCAGCCCCAGCATTTT. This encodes CASTLARGPQPQHF.

The CDR3 nucleotides read TGTGCCAGCAGCTTAGAAACAAACTCTGGGGGCTACGACACAGATACGCAGTATTTT. Its protein is CASSLETNSGGYDTDTQYF. The chain employs TRBV7-6 and TRBJ2-3; D possibly corresponds to TRBD1 (6 bases). Per the germline V gene, CDR1 is SGHVS and CDR2 is FNYEAQ. This CDR3 contains 19 residues. V shed 1 base and J shed 2 bases, with 22 bases lying between them.

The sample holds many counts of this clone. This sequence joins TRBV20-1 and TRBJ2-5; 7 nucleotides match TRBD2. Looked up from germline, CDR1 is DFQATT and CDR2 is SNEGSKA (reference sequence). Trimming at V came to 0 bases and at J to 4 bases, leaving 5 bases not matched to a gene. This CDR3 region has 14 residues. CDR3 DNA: TGCAGTGCTAGAGATCTCCCGGGAGGAGAGACCCAGTACTTC. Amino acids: CSARDLPGGETQYF.

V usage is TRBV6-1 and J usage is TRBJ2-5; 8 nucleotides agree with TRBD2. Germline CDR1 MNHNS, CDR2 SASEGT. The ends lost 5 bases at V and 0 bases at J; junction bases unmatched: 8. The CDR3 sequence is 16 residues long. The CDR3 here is CASSTYVAGYQETQYF. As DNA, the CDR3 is TGTGCCAGCAGTACCTACGTAGCGGGGTACCAAGAGACCCAGTACTTC.